The rows below give T cell receptor beta chains drawn from one sample of a study of CD8 T cells in Susac syndrome. TCRdb used MiXCR to reprocess the immunoSEQ multiplex PCR reads, holding one entry per CDR3 protein. Of 350,000 to 550,000 distinct CDR3 sequences in the sample, more than 80% were seen once. Sequencing was performed on CD8+ T cells from PBMCs. The receptors come from a human donor with multiple sclerosis. The CDR3 runs from the conserved cysteine through the conserved F or W. A D gene is named only where the DNA matches it firmly. Not all rows give a size; the values are once, few, many and, for expanded clones, a class.

abundance: .
v_gene: TRBV27
d_gene: .
j_gene: TRBJ2-7
len: 14
CDR3nt: TGTGCCAGCATCCGATGGGGACCTCCCTACGAGCAGTACTTC
CDR3aa: CASIRWGPPYEQYF

abundance: .
v_gene: TRBV27
d_gene: .
j_gene: TRBJ2-7
len: 16
CDR3nt: TGTGCCAGCAGTCTCTCAGGGGTCCCCTCCACCTACGAGCAGTACTTC
CDR3aa: CASSLSGVPSTYEQYF

abundance: once
v_gene: TRBV27
d_gene: .
j_gene: TRBJ2-4
len: 14
CDR3nt: TGTGCCAGCAGTCCCGGGACGGATTTGGGGATTCAGTACTTC
CDR3aa: CASSPGTDLGIQYF

abundance: .
v_gene: TRBV6-1
d_gene: .
j_gene: TRBJ2-1
len: 14
CDR3nt: TGTGCCAGCAGAACAGGGGGAGGGCTGAATGAGCAGTTCTTC
CDR3aa: CASRTGGGLNEQFF

abundance: .
v_gene: TRBV4-1
d_gene: .
j_gene: TRBJ1-1
len: 18
CDR3nt: TGCGCCAGCAGCCCACCCCTCAGACAAGAGGTCTCTCCCACTGAAGCTTTCTTT
CDR3aa: CASSPPLRQEVSPTEAFF

abundance: .
v_gene: TRBV11-2
d_gene: TRBD1
j_gene: TRBJ1-1
len: 14
CDR3nt: TGTGCCAGCAGCTTAGGGACAGGGGTAAGGGTGGCTTTCTTT
CDR3aa: CASSLGTGVRVAFF

abundance: .
v_gene: TRBV27
d_gene: TRBD2
j_gene: TRBJ2-1
len: 14
CDR3nt: TGTGCCATCCGACCGGGACTAGACCACCATGAGCAGTTCTTC
CDR3aa: CAIRPGLDHHEQFF

abundance: once
v_gene: TRBV2
d_gene: .
j_gene: TRBJ1-2
len: 12
CDR3nt: TGTGCCACCAAGACAGCTAACTATGGCTACACCTTC
CDR3aa: CATKTANYGYTF

abundance: .
v_gene: TRBV5-1
d_gene: .
j_gene: TRBJ2-1
len: 14
CDR3nt: TGCGCCAGCAGGGGTTGGGACAACTACAATGAGCAGTTCTTC
CDR3aa: CASRGWDNYNEQFF

abundance: .
v_gene: TRBV5-1
d_gene: .
j_gene: TRBJ2-1
len: 14
CDR3nt: TGCGCCAGCAGCTTGATTTTTTGGCCCTACGGGCAGTTCTTC
CDR3aa: CASSLIFWPYGQFF